What follows are 17 T cell receptor beta chains derived from one specimen sequenced in a study of OX40 agonist ivuxolimab in advanced cancers. The repertoire was sequenced with immunoSEQ multiplex PCR; TCRdb's copy has only in-frame clones and lacks some. The sample includes around 80,000 clones, roughly 85% of them seen just once. The sample consisted of CD4+ or CD8+ T cells sorted from blood, taken in a trial of the OX40 agonist ivuxolimab. These receptors all stem from an adult with an advanced solid tumor such as melanoma, head and neck, liver or kidney cancer.

This rearrangement joins TRBV7-2 to TRBJ1-4, with a possible D match to TRBD1 (5 bases). Germline loops: CDR1 SGHTA, CDR2 FQGNSA. The V gene lost 5 bases and the J gene lost 13 bases, with 23 bases spanning the gap. The CDR3 contains 15 residues. CDR3 DNA: TGTGCCAGCAGCCCACACTCGAAAGGACAAGGAGGACTGTTTTTT. This gives the protein CASSPHSKGQGGLFF. Full variable domain (remainder filled in from reference TRBV7-2 and TRBJ1-4): GAGVSQSPSNKVTEKGKDVELRCDPISGHTALYWYRQSLGQGLEFLIYFQGNSAPDKSGLPSDRFSAERTGGSVSTLTIQRTQQEDSAVYLCASSPHSKGQGGLFFGSGTQLSVL.

The J gene is TRBJ1-1, the V gene TRBV7-6, with D uncertain. Germline V CDR1 and CDR2: SGHVS, FNYEAQ. V lost 1 base, J lost 4 bases, and 7 bases lay in between. The CDR3 covers 13 residues. The CDR3 is CASSLGAGTEAFF. The CDR3 DNA reads as TGTGCCAGCAGCTTAGGCGCCGGCACTGAAGCTTTCTTT. The full variable domain, completed using reference TRBV7-6 and TRBJ1-1, is GAGVSQSPRYKVTKRGQDVALRCDPISGHVSLYWYRQALGQGPEFLTYFNYEAQQDKSGLPNDRFSAERPEGSISTLTIQRTEQRDSAMYRCASSLGAGTEAFFGQGTRLTVV.

The chain has TRBV19 and TRBJ1-5; D possibly corresponds to TRBD1 (6 bases). Germline CDR1 is LNHDA and CDR2 is SQIVND (reference sequence). The CDR3 sequence is 12 residues long. V was shortened by 9 bases and J by 3 bases, with 9 bases between the two germline ends. This chain's CDR3 is CARGHSNQPQHF. The CDR3 bases are TGTGCCAGGGGACATTCCAATCAGCCCCAGCATTTT.

The chain carries TRBV18 and TRBJ2-5, with D perhaps TRBD2 (6 bases). V was trimmed by 3 bases and J by 2 bases, leaving 19 bases between them. This CDR3 spans 17 amino acids. Germline values: CDR1 KGHSH, CDR2 LQKENI. This CDR3 reads CASSPRLGRALQETQYF. For the CDR3, the DNA is TGTGCCAGCTCACCGCGACTAGGTAGGGCTCTTCAAGAGACCCAGTACTTC.

This clone appeared a single time. The V gene is TRBV6-1, the J gene TRBJ2-5; TRBD2 matches 10 bases. There are 15 residues in the CDR3. V trimming: 7 bases; J trimming: 2 bases; junction bases outside the gene matches: 7. Germline V gene lookup returns CDR1 MNHNS and CDR2 SASEGT. The CDR3 bases are TGTGCCAGCACCCTGACTAGCGGGCGACAAGAGACCCAGTACTTC. Its protein product is CASTLTSGRQETQYF.

The V call is TRBV5-1, the J call TRBJ2-2; TRBD1 matches 9 bases. V lost 0 bases to trimming and J lost 1 base; unmatched junction nucleotides: 4. The germline V gene has CDR1 SGHRS and CDR2 YFSETQ. This CDR3 spans 17 amino acids. The CDR3 DNA is TGCGCCAGCAGCTTGGCCGGGACAGGGAGGAACACCGGGGAGCTGTTTTTT. It is translated as CASSLAGTGRNTGELFF. Complete variable domain (other parts from reference TRBV5-1 and TRBJ2-2): KAGVTQTPRYLIKTRGQQVTLSCSPISGHRSVSWYQQTPGQGLQFLFEYFSETQRNKGNFPGRFSGRQFSNSRSEMNVSTLELGDSALYLCASSLAGTGRNTGELFFGEGSRLTVL.

The V and J genes are TRBV5-1 and TRBJ2-7, with TRBD1 matching 7 bases. Germline CDR1 SGHRS, CDR2 YFSETQ. The junction had 8 bases not matched to a gene; V was cut back by 5 bases and J by 6 bases. This CDR3 contains 13 residues. The CDR3: CASRQTGTREQYF. The CDR3 nucleotides read TGCGCCAGCAGACAGACAGGGACGCGCGAGCAGTACTTC.

This chain uses TRBV19 with TRBJ1-5; weak D call: TRBD1 (5 bases). The CDR3 covers 15 residues. In germline, CDR1 is LNHDA, CDR2 SQIVND (reference sequence). V dropped 1 base and J dropped 1 base, with 8 bases sitting between them. CDR3 amino acids: CASSIAGGSNQPQHF. The CDR3 nucleotides read TGTGCCAGTAGTATAGCTGGGGGGAGCAATCAGCCCCAGCATTTT.

The chain couples TRBV29-1 to TRBJ2-7, with D unresolved. The CDR3 runs to 14 residues. Germline loops: CDR1 SQVTM, CDR2 ANQGSEA. The germline V and J ends were trimmed by 1 base and 7 bases, with 17 bases remaining between them. The CDR3 region is CSVEVSRSAGEQYF. The CDR3, as DNA: TGCAGCGTTGAAGTGTCCAGGTCCGCTGGGGAGCAGTACTTC.

V usage is TRBV28 and J usage is TRBJ1-2; 9 bases agree with TRBD1. Germline CDR1 is MDHEN and CDR2 is SYDVKM. With 7 bases clipped from V and 8 bases from J, the junction kept 11 bases outside the gene matches. The CDR3 is 14 residues long. CDR3 sequence reads: CASTNDWDRVGYTF. CDR3 DNA: TGTGCCAGCACCAATGACTGGGACAGGGTCGGCTACACCTTC.

The rearrangement links TRBV6-1 to TRBJ1-2; 7 bases are shared with TRBD1. Germline values: CDR1 MNHNS, CDR2 SASEGT. The CDR3 sequence is 13 residues long. Unmatched junction bases numbered 9, after V lost 8 bases and J lost 6 bases. The DNA of the CDR3 is TGTGCCAGCCAGGTTACAGGGGCAAATGGCTACACCTTC. The encoded protein is CASQVTGANGYTF.

The chain combines TRBV7-3 with TRBJ1-5; no firm D call. The CDR3 has 13 residues. Trimming removed 1 base from V and 9 bases from J, with 10 bases in between. Germline V gives CDR1 SGHTA, CDR2 FQGTGA. CDR3 loop: CASSLNHFGPQHF. The CDR3 nucleotides are TGTGCCAGCAGCTTAAACCATTTCGGGCCCCAGCATTTT.

The genes are TRBV7-2 and TRBJ2-2; D is undetermined. The CDR3 has 14 residues. Trimming removed 1 base from V and 5 bases from J, with 8 bases in between. CDR1 SGHTA and CDR2 FQGNSA come from the germline V gene. The CDR3: CASSLERWTGELFF. CDR3 nucleotide sequence: TGTGCCAGCAGCTTAGAGAGGTGGACCGGGGAGCTGTTTTTT.

This clone was seen a few times. This sequence joins TRBV28 and TRBJ2-7, with 7 bases matching TRBD1. Germline loops: CDR1 MDHEN, CDR2 SYDVKM. V lost 4 bases and J lost 0; bases outside the gene matches: 6. CDR3 length: 15 amino acids. The CDR3 sequence is CASSSPGGSSYEQYF. The DNA for the CDR3 is TGTGCCAGCAGTTCCCCAGGGGGTTCCTCCTACGAGCAGTACTTC.

This chain joins TRBV10-3 and TRBJ2-3; TRBD1 might be the D (6 bases). Trimming left V 2 bases short and J 8 bases short, with 14 bases between. CDR3 length equals 14 residues. Per the germline V gene, CDR1 is ENHRY and CDR2 is SYGVKD. The CDR3 DNA reads TGTGCCATCAGTGAGAGGACAGATCCAGCTACGCAGTATTTT. As protein: CAISERTDPATQYF.

The rearrangement links TRBV5-4 to TRBJ2-2; D gene unclear. The V end lost 0 bases, the J end lost 4 bases, and 4 bases lay between the germline ends. Germline CDR1 reads SGHNT; CDR2 reads YYREEE (reference sequence). The CDR3 runs to 13 residues. This CDR3 reads CASSLVVTGELFF. The CDR3 region has the DNA TGTGCCAGCAGCTTGGTTGTCACCGGGGAGCTGTTTTTT.

This clone was found a few times. The chain links TRBV10-3 to TRBJ2-3; weak D call: TRBD2 (6 bases). CDR1 and CDR2 from the germline V gene are ENHRY and SYGVKD. Trimming removed 3 bases from V and 6 bases from J, with 16 bases in between. This CDR3 is 15 amino acids long. In nucleotides, the CDR3 is TGTGCCATCAGTGATAATTGGGGAGGTGACGATACGCAGTATTTT. Translated, it gives CAISDNWGGDDTQYF.